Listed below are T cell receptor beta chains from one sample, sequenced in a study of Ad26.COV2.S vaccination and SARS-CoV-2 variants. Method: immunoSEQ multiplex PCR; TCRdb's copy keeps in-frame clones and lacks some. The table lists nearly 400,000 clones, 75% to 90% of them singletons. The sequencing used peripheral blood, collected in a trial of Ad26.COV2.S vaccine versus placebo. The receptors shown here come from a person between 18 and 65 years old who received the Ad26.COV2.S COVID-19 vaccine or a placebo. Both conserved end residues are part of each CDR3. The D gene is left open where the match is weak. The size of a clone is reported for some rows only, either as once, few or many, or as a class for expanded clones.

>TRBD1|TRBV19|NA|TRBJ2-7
TGTGCCAGTAGAGATCACGGGACAGGGACGGACGAGCAGTACTTC
CASRDHGTGTDEQYF
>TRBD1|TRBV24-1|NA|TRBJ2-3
TGTGCCACCAGTGGGCCGCACGGGACAGGCAGCACAGATACGCAGTATTTT
CATSGPHGTGSTDTQYF
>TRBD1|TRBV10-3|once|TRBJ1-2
TGTGCCATCAGTGAGGCAGGGGGCCGGGCTAACTATGGCTACACCTTC
CAISEAGGRANYGYTF
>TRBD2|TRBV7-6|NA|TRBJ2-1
TGTGCCAGCAGCTTAGAAGCTAGCGGGAGGGCTAATGAGCAGTTCTTC
CASSLEASGRANEQFF
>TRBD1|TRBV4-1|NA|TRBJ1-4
TGCGCCAGCAGCCAAGTAGGACAGGGAAATGAAAAACTGTTTTTT
CASSQVGQGNEKLFF
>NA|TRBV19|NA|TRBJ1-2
TGTGCCAGTAGTCCAGCAGGGCTTTATGGCTACACCTTC
CASSPAGLYGYTF
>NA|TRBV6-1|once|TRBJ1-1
TGTGCCAGCAGTGAAGCGTTTACGGTTATGAACACTGAAGCTTTCTTT
CASSEAFTVMNTEAFF
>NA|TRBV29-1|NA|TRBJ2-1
TGCAGCGTTGCACCCCGATCCTACAATGAGCAGTTCTTC
CSVAPRSYNEQFF
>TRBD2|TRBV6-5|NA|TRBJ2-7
TGTGCCAGCAGTTACACTAGCGGGACTTCCTACGAGCAGTACTTC
CASSYTSGTSYEQYF
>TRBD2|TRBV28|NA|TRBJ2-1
TGTGCCAGCAGTTTTCTAGCGGGGACTTACAATGAGCAGTTCTTC
CASSFLAGTYNEQFF
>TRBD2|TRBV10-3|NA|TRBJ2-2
TGTGCCATCAGTGAAGCCAAACCGGGACTAGCGGGAGCCGGGGAGCTGTTTTTT
CAISEAKPGLAGAGELFF
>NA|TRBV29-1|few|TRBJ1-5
TGCAGCGTTGGAGGGGACAATCAGCCCCAGCATTTT
CSVGGDNQPQHF
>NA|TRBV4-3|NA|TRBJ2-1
TGCGCCAGCAGCTCACTTCCGGGACTGACCCTTAATGAGCAGTTCTTC
CASSSLPGLTLNEQFF
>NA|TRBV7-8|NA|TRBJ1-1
TGTGCCAGCAGCGGGGTTGGGGAGAGGGGTCGGGTAGCTTTCTTT
CASSGVGERGRVAFF
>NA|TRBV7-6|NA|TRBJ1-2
TGTGCCAGCAGCTTAGAGGCCAACGGAGCGGACGAGCATGGCTACACCTTC
CASSLEANGADEHGYTF
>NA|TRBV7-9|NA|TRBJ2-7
TGTGCCAGCAGCTATTTTACCTACGAGCAGTACTTC
CASSYFTYEQYF
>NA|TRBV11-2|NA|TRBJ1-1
TGTGCCAGCAGCTCCCGGACACGTAGCAGGGCTGAAGCTTTCTTT
CASSSRTRSRAEAFF
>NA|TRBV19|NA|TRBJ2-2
TGTGCCAGTAGTATAGAGGCGGGAACGACCGGGGAGCTGTTTTTT
CASSIEAGTTGELFF
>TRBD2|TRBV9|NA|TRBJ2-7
TGTGCCAGCAGCGTGGGGGGCCGAGCGGGAGCCCAGGAGCAGTACTTC
CASSVGGRAGAQEQYF
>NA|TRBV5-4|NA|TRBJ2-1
TGTGCCAGCAGCTCAAACCTCCGGGTTTCGGAGTTCTTC
CASSSNLRVSEFF
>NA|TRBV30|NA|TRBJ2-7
TGTGCCTGGAGTGGTACTGGCCCCTACGAGCAGTACTTC
CAWSGTGPYEQYF
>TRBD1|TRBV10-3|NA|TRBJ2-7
TGTGCCATCAGTGGCAGGGGACAGACCTCATCGGTCGGATACGAGCAGTACTTC
CAISGRGQTSSVGYEQYF
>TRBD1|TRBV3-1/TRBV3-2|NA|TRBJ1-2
TGTGCCAGCAGCCAAGATCTTTCGGACAGGGTCTATGGCTACACCTTC
CASSQDLSDRVYGYTF
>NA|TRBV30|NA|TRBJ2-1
TGTGCCTGGAGTGCGGTAAGCGAGCAGTTCTTC
CAWSAVSEQFF
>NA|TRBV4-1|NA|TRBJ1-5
TGCGCCAGCAGCCCCTATTGGCGGGAGGGCAATCAGCCCCAGCATTTT
CASSPYWREGNQPQHF
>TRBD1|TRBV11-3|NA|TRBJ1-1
TGTGCCAGCAGCCCCGGTGGGACAGGGCGGACTGAAGCTTTCTTT
CASSPGGTGRTEAFF
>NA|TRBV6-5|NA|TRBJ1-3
TGTGCCAGCAGTACGCCAGGGAGTGGAAACACCATATATTTT
CASSTPGSGNTIYF
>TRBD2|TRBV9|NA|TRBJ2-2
TGTGCCAGCAGCGTAGTGGCTAGCGGGGGCACCGGGGAGCTGTTTTTT
CASSVVASGGTGELFF
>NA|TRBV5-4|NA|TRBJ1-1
TGTGCCAGCAGCCGACAGAAGGCTGAAGCTTTCTTT
CASSRQKAEAFF
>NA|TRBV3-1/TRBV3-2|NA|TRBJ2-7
TGTGCCAGCAGCCAAGCTGGGGGTAAGGGGCTGCAGTACTTC
CASSQAGGKGLQYF
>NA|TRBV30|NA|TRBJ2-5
TGTGCCTGGAGTGTAGACAGACAAGAGACCCAGTACTTC
CAWSVDRQETQYF